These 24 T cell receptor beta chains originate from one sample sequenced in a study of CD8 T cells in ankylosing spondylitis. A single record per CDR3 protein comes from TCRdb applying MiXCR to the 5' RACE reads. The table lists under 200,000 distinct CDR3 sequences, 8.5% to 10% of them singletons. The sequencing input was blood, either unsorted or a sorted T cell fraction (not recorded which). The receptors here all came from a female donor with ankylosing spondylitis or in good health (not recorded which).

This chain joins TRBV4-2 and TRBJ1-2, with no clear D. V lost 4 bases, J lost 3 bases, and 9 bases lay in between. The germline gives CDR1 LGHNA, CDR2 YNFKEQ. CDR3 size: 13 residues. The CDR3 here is CASSPGEHYGYTF. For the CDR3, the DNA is TGTGCCAGCAGCCCCGGGGAACACTATGGCTACACCTTC.

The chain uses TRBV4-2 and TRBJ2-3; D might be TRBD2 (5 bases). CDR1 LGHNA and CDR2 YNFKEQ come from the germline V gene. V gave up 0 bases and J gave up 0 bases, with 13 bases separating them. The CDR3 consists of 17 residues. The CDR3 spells CASSQDNGVRSTDTQYF. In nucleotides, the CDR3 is TGTGCCAGCAGCCAAGATAACGGGGTCCGGAGCACAGATACGCAGTATTTT.

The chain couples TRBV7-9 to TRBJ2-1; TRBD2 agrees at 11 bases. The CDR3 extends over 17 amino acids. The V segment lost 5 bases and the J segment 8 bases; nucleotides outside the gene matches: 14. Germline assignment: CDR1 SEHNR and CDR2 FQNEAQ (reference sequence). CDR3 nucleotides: TGTGCCAGCAGCCCCCTTTTTGGGCTAGCGGGAGGTCATGAGCAGTTCTTC. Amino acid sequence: CASSPLFGLAGGHEQFF.

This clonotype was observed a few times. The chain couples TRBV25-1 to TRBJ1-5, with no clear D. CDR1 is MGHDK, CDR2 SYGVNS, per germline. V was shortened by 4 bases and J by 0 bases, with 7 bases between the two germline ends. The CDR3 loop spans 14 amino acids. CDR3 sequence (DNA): TGTGCCAGCAGTGGCCAGAATAGCAATCAGCCCCAGCATTTT. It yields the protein CASSGQNSNQPQHF. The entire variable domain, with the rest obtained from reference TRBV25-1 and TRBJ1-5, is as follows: EADIYQTPRYLVIGTGKKITLECSQTMGHDKMYWYQQDPGMELHLIHYSYGVNSTEKGDLSSESTVSRIRTEHFPLTLESARPSHTSQYLCASSGQNSNQPQHFGDGTRLSIL.

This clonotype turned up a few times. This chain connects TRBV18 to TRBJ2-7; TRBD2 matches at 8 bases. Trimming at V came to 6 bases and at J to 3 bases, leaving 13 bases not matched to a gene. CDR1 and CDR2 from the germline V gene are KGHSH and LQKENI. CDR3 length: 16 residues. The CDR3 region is CASSFPGGRTFYEQYF. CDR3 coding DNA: TGTGCCAGCTCGTTCCCGGGGGGGCGGACGTTCTACGAGCAGTACTTC.

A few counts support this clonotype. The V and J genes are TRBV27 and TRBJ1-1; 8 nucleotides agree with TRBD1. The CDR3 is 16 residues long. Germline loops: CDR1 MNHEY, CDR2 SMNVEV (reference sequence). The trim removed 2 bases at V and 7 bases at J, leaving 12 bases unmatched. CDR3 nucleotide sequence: TGTGCCAGCAGTTTAACAGGGGGGCCCTCCCCGGATGAAGCTTTCTTT. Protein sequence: CASSLTGGPSPDEAFF.

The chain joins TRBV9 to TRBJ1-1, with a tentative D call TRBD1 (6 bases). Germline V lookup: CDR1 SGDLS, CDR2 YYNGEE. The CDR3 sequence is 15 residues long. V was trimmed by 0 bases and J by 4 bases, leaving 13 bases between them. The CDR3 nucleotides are TGTGCCAGCAGCGTAGAGGGGGTCGGAGGCACTGAAGCTTTCTTT. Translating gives CASSVEGVGGTEAFF.

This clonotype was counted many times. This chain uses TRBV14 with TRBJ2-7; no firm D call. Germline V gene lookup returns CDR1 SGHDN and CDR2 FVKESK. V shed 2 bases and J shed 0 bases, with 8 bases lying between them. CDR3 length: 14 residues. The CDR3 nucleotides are TGTGCCAGCAGCCAACTACCCAGCTCCTACGAGCAGTACTTC. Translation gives CASSQLPSSYEQYF.

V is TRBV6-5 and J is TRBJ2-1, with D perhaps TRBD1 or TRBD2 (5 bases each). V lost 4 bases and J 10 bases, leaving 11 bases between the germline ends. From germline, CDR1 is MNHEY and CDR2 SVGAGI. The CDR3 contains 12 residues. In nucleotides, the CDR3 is TGTGCCAGCAGTTTAGGGACGGGGGAGCAGTTCTTC. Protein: CASSLGTGEQFF.

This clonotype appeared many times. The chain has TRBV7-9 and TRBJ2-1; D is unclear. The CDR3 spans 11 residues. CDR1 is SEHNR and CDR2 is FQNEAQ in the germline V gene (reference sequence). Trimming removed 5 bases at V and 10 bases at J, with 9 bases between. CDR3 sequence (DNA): TGTGCCAGCAGCAATAAAATCGAGCAGTTCTTC. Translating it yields CASSNKIEQFF.

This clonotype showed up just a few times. The CDR3 sequence is CASSVVGGSYEQYF. The CDR3 DNA sequence: TGTGCCAGCAGCGTAGTCGGCGGGAGCTACGAGCAGTACTTC. The chain joins TRBV9 to TRBJ2-7; TRBD2 matches 7 bases. Germline CDR1 reads SGDLS; CDR2 reads YYNGEE. V lost 0 bases and J lost 3; bases outside the gene matches: 3. CDR3 length equals 14 residues. Using reference TRBV9 and TRBJ2-7 for the parts outside the CDR3, the full variable domain is DSGVTQTPKHLITATGQRVTLRCSPRSGDLSVYWYQQSLDQGLQFLIQYYNGEERAKGNILERFSAQQFPDLHSELNLSSLELGDSALYFCASSVVGGSYEQYFGPGTRLTVT.

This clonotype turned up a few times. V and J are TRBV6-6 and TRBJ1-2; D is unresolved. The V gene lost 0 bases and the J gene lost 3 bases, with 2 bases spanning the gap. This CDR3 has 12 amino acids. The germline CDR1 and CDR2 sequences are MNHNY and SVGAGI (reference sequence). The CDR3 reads CASSYSDYGYTF. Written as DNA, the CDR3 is TGTGCCAGCAGTTACTCGGACTATGGCTACACCTTC.

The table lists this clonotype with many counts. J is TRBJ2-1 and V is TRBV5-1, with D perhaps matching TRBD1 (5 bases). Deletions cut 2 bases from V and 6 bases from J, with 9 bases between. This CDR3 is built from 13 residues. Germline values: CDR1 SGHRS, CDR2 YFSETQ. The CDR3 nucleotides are TGCGCCAGCAGCTTTAGGGGTCCCAATGAGCAGTTCTTC. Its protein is CASSFRGPNEQFF.

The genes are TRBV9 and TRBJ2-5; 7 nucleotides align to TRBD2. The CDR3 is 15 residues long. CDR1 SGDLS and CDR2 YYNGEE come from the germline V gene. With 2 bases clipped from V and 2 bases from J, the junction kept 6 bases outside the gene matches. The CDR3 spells CASSVNGRPQETQYF. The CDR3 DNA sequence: TGTGCCAGCAGCGTGAACGGGAGGCCACAAGAGACCCAGTACTTC.

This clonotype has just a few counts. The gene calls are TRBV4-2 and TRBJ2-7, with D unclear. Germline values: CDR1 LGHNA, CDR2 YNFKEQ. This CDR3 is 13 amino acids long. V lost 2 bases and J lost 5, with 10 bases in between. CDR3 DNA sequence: TGTGCCAGCAGCCAAATCCGGAGCGACGAGCAGTACTTC. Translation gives CASSQIRSDEQYF.

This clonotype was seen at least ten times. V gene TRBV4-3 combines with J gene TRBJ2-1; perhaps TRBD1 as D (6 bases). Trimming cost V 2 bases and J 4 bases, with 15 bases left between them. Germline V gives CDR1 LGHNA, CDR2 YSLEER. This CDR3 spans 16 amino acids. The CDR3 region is CASSQFMVGAYNEQFF. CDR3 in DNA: TGCGCCAGCAGCCAATTCATGGTGGGGGCGTACAATGAGCAGTTCTTC.

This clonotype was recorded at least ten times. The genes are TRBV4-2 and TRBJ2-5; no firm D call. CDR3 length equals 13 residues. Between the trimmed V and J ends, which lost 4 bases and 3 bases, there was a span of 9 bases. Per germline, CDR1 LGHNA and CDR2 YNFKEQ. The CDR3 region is CASSPRVEETQYF. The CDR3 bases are TGTGCCAGCAGCCCAAGGGTTGAAGAGACCCAGTACTTC.

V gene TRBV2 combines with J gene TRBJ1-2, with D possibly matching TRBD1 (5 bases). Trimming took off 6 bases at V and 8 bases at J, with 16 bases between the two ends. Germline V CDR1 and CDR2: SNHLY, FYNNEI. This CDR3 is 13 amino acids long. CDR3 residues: CASSLSARGGYTF. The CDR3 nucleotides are TGTGCCAGCAGCCTCTCCGCTCGGGGGGGCTACACCTTC.

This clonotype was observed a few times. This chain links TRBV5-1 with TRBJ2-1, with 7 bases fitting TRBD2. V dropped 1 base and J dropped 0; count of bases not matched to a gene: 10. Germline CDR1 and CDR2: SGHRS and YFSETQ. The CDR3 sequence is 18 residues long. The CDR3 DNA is TGCGCCAGCAGCTTGCCGAGAGTGGGGGGGAGCTCCTACAATGAGCAGTTCTTC. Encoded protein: CASSLPRVGGSSYNEQFF. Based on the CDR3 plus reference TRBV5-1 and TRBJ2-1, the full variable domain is KAGVTQTPRYLIKTRGQQVTLSCSPISGHRSVSWYQQTPGQGLQFLFEYFSETQRNKGNFPGRFSGRQFSNSRSEMNVSTLELGDSALYLCASSLPRVGGSSYNEQFFGPGTRLTVL.

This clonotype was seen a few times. Here the CDR3 reads CASSLGGDYEQYF. The CDR3 nucleotides are TGTGCCAGCAGCCTGGGGGGGGACTACGAGCAGTACTTC. The gene calls are TRBV11-2 and TRBJ2-7, with TRBD2 matching 7 bases. V lost 5 bases to trimming and J lost 3 bases; unmatched junction nucleotides: 4. CDR3 size: 13 residues. From germline, CDR1 is SGHAT and CDR2 FQNNGV.

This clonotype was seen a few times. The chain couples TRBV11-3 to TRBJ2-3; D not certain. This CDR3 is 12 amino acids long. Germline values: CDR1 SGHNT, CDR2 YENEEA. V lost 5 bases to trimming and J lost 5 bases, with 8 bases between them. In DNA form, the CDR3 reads TGTGCCAGCAGCCAAAGAAGAGATACGCAGTATTTT. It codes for CASSQRRDTQYF.

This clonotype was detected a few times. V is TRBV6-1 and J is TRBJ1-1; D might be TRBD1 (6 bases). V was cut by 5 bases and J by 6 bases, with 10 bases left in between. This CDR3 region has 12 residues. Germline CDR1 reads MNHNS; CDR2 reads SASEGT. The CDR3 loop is CASSSYRAEAFF. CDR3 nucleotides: TGTGCCAGCAGTTCCTACAGGGCTGAAGCTTTCTTT.

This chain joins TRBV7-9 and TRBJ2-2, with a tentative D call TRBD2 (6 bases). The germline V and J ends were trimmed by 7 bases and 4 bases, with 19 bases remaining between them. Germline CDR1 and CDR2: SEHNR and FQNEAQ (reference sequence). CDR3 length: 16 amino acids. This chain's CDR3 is CASTSPRGGITGELFF. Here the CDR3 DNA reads TGTGCCAGCACCTCCCCTAGGGGAGGAATCACCGGGGAGCTGTTTTTT.

The CDR3 coding sequence is TGTGCCAGCAGTCTGAGACAGGGCCTTCGTTACGAGCAGTACTTC. This sequence encodes CASSLRQGLRYEQYF. This chain connects TRBV12-3 or TRBV12-4 to TRBJ2-7, with 7 bases matching TRBD1. Unmatched junction bases numbered 11, after V lost 5 bases and J lost 4 bases. CDR3 length equals 15 residues.